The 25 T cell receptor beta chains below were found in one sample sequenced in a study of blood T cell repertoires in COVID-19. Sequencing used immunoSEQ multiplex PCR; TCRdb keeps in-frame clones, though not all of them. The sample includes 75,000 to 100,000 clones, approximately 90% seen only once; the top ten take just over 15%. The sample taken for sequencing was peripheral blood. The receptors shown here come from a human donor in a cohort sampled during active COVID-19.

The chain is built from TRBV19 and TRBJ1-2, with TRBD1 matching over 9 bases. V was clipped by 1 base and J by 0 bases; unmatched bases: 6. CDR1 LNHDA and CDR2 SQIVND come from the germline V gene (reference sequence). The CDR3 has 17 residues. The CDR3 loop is CASSIGTGVFTNYGYTF. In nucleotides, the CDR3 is TGTGCCAGTAGTATAGGGACAGGGGTCTTCACTAACTATGGCTACACCTTC.

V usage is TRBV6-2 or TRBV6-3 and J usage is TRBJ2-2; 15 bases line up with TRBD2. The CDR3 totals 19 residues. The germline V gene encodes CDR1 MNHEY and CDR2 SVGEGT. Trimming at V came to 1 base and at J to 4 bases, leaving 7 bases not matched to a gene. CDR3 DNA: TGTGCCAGCAGTTACTGGACCGGGACTAGCGGGAGGCCCACCGGGGAGCTGTTTTTT. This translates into CASSYWTGTSGRPTGELFF.

The CDR3 spells CATSEGRQGQETQYF. The DNA of the CDR3 is TGTGCCACCAGCGAAGGACGACAGGGGCAAGAGACCCAGTACTTC. This chain links TRBV24-1 with TRBJ2-5; 8 nucleotides match TRBD1. The germline V gene has CDR1 KGHDR and CDR2 SFDVKD. Trimming removed 7 bases from V and 2 bases from J; junction bases left unmatched: 8. The CDR3 runs to 15 residues.

CDR3 coding DNA: TGCGCCAGCAGCCAGGGCTGGTACTCTGGAAACACCATATATTTT. It specifies CASSQGWYSGNTIYF. The V gene is TRBV4-1, the J gene TRBJ1-3; no clear D gene. The V gene's germline CDR1 is MGHRA and CDR2 YSYEKL. This CDR3 comprises 15 residues. Trimming stripped 3 bases from V and 0 bases from J, with 9 bases between.

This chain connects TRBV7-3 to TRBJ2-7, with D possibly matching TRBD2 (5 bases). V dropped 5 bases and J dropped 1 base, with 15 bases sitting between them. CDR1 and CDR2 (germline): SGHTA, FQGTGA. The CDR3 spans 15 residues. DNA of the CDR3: TGTGCCAGCAGCCCCTCGGGGTTCGGTTCCTACGAGCAGTACTTC. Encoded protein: CASSPSGFGSYEQYF.

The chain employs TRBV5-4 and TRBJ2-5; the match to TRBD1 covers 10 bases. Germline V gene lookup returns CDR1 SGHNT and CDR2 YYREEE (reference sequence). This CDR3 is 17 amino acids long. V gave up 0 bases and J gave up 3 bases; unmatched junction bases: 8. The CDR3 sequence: CASSLGRTGGLEETQYF. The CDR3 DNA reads TGTGCCAGCAGCTTGGGGCGGACAGGGGGATTAGAAGAGACCCAGTACTTC.

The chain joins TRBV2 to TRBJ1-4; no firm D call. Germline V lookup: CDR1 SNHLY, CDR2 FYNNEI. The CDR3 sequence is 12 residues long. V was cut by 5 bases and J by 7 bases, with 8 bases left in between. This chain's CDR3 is CASSLGGEKLFF. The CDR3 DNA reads TGTGCCAGCAGTCTAGGAGGTGAAAAACTGTTTTTT.

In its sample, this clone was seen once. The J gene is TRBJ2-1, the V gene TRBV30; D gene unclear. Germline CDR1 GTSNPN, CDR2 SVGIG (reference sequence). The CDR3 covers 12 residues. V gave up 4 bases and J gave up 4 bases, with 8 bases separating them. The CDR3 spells CAWKTEYNEQFF. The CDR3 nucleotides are TGTGCCTGGAAGACTGAGTACAATGAGCAGTTCTTC.

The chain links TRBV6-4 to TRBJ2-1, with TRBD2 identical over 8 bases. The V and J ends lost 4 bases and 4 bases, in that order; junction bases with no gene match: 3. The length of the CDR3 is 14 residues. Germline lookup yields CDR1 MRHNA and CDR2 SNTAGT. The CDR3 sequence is CASSAGGAYNEQFF. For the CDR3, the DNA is TGTGCCAGCAGTGCGGGGGGGGCGTACAATGAGCAGTTCTTC.

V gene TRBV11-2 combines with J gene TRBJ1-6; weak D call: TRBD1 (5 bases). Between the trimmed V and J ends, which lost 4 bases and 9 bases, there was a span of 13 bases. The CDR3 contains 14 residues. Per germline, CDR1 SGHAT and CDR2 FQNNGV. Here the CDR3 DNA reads TGTGCCAGCAGCTCGGACACCTGGGGTTCACCCCTCCACTTT. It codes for CASSSDTWGSPLHF.

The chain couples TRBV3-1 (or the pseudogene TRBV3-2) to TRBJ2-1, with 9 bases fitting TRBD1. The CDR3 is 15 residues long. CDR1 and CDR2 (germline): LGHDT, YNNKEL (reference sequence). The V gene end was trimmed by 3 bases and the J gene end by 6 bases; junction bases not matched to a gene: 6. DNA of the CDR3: TGTGCCAGCAGCCATAGGGGACAGGGCGGCAATGAGCAGTTCTTC. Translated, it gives CASSHRGQGGNEQFF.

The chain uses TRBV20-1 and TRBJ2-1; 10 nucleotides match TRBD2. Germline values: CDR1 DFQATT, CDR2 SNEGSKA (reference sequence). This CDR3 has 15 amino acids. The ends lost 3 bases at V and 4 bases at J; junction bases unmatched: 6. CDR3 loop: CSASRAGGPYNEQFF. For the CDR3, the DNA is TGCAGTGCTAGTCGAGCGGGAGGGCCGTACAATGAGCAGTTCTTC.

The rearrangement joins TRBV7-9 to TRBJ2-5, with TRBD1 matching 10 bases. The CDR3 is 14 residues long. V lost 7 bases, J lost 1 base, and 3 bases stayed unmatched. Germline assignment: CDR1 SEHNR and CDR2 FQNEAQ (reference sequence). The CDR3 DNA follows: TGTGCCAGCATCCGGGACAGGGGCCAAGAGACCCAGTACTTC. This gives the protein CASIRDRGQETQYF.

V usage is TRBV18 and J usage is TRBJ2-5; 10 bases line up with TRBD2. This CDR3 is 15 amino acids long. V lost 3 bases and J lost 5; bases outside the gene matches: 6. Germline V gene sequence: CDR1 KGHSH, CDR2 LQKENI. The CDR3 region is CASSPQRGGRETQYF. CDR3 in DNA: TGTGCCAGCTCACCCCAGCGGGGGGGCCGCGAGACCCAGTACTTC.

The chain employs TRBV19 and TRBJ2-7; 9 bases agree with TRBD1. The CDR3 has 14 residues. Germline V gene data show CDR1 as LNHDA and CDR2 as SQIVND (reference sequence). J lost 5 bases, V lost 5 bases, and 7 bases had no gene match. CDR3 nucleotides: TGTGCCAGTAGTTCCCGGACAGGGGTAGACGAGCAGTACTTC. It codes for CASSSRTGVDEQYF.

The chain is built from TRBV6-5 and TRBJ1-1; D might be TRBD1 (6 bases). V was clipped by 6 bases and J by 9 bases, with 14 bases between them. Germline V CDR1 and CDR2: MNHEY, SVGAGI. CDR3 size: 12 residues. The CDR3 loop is CASSLTGYKAFF. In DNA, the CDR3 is TGTGCCAGCAGCTTGACAGGCTATAAAGCTTTCTTT.

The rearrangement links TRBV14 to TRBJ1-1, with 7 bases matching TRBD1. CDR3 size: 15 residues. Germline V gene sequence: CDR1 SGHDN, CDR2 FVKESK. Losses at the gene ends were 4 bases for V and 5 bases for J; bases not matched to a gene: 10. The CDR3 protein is CASSRPSGGRTEAFF. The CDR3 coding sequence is TGTGCCAGCAGCCGACCCTCAGGGGGAAGAACTGAAGCTTTCTTT. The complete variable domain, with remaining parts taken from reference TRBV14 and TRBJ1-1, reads EAGVTQFPSHSVIEKGQTVTLRCDPISGHDNLYWYRRVMGKEIKFLLHFVKESKQDESGMPNNRFLAERTGGTYSTLKVQPAELEDSGVYFCASSRPSGGRTEAFFGQGTRLTVV.

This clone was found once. The CDR3 bases are TGTGCCAGCAGGAAGACAGAGAACACTGAAGCTTTCTTT. It codes for CASRKTENTEAFF. This chain joins TRBV6-6 and TRBJ1-1; D possibly corresponds to TRBD1 (5 bases). CDR3 length equals 13 residues. Germline V CDR1 and CDR2: MNHNY, SVGAGI (reference sequence). Trimming took 6 bases from V and 1 from J, leaving 9 bases between them.

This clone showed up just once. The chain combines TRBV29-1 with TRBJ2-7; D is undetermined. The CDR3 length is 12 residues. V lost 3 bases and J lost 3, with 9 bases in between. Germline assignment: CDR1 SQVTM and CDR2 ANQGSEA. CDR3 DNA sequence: TGCAGCGTTGACGTGCCGGGCTACGAGCAGTACTTC. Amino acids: CSVDVPGYEQYF.

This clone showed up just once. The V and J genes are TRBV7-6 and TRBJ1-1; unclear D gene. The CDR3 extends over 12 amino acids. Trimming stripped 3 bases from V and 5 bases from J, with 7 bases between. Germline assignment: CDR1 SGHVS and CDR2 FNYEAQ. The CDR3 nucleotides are TGTGCCAGCAGCTTCACTAGTACTGAAGCTTTCTTT. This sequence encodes CASSFTSTEAFF.

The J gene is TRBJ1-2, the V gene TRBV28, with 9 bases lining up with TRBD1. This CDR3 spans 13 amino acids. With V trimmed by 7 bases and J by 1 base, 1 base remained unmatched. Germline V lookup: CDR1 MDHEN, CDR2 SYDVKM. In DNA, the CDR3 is TGTGCCAGCAAGACAGGGGGTAACTATGGCTACACCTTC. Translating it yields CASKTGGNYGYTF.

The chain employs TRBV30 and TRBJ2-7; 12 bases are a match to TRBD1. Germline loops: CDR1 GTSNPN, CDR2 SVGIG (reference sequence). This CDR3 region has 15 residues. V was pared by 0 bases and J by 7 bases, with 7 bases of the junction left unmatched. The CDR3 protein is CAWSVRGQGAGEQYF. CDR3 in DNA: TGTGCCTGGAGTGTACGGGGACAGGGGGCGGGGGAGCAGTACTTC.

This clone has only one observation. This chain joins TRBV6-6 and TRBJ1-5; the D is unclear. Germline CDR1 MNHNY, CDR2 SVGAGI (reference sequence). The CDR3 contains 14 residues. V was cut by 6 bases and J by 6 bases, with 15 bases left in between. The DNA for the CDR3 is TGTGCCAGCAGCTTCGCAGAAGGCGGTCAGCCCCAGCATTTT. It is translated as CASSFAEGGQPQHF.

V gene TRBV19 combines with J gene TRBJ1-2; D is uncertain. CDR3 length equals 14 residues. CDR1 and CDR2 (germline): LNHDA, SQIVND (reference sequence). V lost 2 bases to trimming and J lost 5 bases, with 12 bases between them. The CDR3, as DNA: TGTGCCAGTAGTATATGGGGAGTAAGGTATGGCTACACCTTC. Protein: CASSIWGVRYGYTF.

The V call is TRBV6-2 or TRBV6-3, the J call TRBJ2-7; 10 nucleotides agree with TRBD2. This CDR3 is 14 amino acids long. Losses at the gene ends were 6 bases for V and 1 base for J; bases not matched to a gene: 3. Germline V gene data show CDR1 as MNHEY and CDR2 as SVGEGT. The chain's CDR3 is CASSRTSGSYEQYF. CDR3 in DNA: TGTGCCAGCAGCAGGACTAGCGGATCCTACGAGCAGTACTTC.